The clone carrying this T cell receptor beta chain was seen a single time. Its antigen is unidentified. Positively selected for CCR7, the CD45RO-negative cells used as naive CD8 cells excluded terminally differentiated effector memory CD45RA+ cells. The sample comes from a study of shared clonotypes between healthy human individuals. Overall study: In total, the donors were a couple of women and three men aged 18 to 49.

Study-wide results and caveats: Even with large depth, rarefaction showed that sorted-subset sequencing was incomplete. A few donors showed sharing of 4.5% to 6% of naive CD4 clonotypes.

For sorted subsets, 150 to 200 ng DNA per replicate equaled about 30,000 T cell genomes. Produced via immunoSEQ multiplex PCR; TCRdb's table is partial and in-frame only. Of about 1.9 million clones in the sample, 93% are singletons; the top ten hold approximately 1.6%. V lost 5 bases, J lost 7 bases, and 18 bases lay in between. The CDR3 totals 14 residues. In germline, CDR1 is MNHEY, CDR2 SMNVEV (reference sequence). Sequencing input: naive CD8+ T cells from PBMCs. The gene calls are TRBV27 and TRBJ2-7; no clear D. This receptor was identified in a man aged 18 to 30 in good health. Some clones in this sample may be carry-over from other donors' samples. CDR3 nucleotides: TGTGCCAGCAGTCCCCGCCTCCCAGTTGGGGAGCAGTACTTC. It specifies CASSPRLPVGEQYF.